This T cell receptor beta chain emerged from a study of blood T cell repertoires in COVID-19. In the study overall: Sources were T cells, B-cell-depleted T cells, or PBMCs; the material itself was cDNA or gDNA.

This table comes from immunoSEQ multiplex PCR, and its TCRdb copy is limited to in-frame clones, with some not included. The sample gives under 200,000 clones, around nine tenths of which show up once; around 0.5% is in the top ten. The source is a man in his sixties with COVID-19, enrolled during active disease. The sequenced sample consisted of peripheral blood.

DNA for the CDR3: TGTGCCAGCACCCAAGGGCGAGGGGAAGCTTTCTTT. It yields the protein CASTQGRGEAFF. The J gene is TRBJ1-1, the V gene TRBV6-6, with unresolved D. This CDR3 is 12 amino acids long. V lost 7 bases to trimming and J lost 8 bases, with 14 bases between them. The germline V gene encodes CDR1 MNHNY and CDR2 SVGAGI (reference sequence).